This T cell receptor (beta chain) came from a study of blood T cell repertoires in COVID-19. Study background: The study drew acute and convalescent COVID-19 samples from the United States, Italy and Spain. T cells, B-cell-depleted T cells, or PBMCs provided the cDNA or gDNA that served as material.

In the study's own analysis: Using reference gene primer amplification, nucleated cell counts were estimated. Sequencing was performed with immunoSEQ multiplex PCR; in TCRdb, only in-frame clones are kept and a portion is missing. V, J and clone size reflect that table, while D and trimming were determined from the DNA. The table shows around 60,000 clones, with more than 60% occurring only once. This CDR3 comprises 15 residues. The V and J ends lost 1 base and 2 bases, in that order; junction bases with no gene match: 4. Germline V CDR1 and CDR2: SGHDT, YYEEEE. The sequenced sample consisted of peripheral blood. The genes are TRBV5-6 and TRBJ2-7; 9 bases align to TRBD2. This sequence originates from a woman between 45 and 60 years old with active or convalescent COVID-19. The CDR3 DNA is TGTGCCAGCAGCTTGCTACTAGCGGGCGCCTACGAGCAGTACTTC. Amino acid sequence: CASSLLLAGAYEQYF. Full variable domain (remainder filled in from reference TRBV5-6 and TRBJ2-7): DAGVTQSPTHLIKTRGQQVTLRCSPKSGHDTVSWYQQALGQGPQFIFQYYEEEERQRGNFPDRFSGHQFPNYSSELNVNALLLGDSALYLCASSLLLAGAYEQYFGPGTRLTVT.